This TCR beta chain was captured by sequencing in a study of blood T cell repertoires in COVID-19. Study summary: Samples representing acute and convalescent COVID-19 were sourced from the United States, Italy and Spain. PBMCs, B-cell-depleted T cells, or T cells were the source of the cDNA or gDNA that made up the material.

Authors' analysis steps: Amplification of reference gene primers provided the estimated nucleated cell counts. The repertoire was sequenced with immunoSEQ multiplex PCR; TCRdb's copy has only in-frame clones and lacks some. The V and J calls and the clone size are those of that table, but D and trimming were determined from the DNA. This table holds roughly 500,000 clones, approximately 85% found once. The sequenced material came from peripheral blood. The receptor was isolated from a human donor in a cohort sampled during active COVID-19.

The CDR3 DNA reads TGTGCCAGCAGTCTGACAGGGATGAACACTGAAGCTTTCTTT. Encoded protein: CASSLTGMNTEAFF. The V call is TRBV6-5, the J call TRBJ1-1; 7 nucleotides align to TRBD1. Trimming cost V 5 bases and J 0 bases; bases outside gene matches: 3. Germline loops: CDR1 MNHEY, CDR2 SVGAGI. The CDR3 has 14 amino acids.